This T cell receptor (beta chain) comes out of a study of blood T cell repertoires in COVID-19. Study-level background: Acute and convalescent COVID-19 specimens originated in the United States, Italy and Spain. The analysed material was cDNA or gDNA that came from T cells, B-cell-depleted T cells, or PBMCs.

The repertoire was sequenced with immunoSEQ multiplex PCR; TCRdb's copy has only in-frame clones and lacks some. The sample yields roughly 240,000 clones, more than 80% seen once. V dropped 2 bases and J dropped 2; count of bases not matched to a gene: 9. Germline loops: CDR1 MNHNS, CDR2 SASEGT. This CDR3 contains 17 residues. The origin of this receptor is a man aged 50 to 59 who had been exposed to COVID-19. The chain carries TRBV6-1 and TRBJ2-5, with 9 bases that match TRBD1. Sequenced input: PBMCs or T cells enriched from blood (not recorded which). CDR3 sequence: CASSEFWGTGIQETQYF. The CDR3 DNA sequence: TGTGCCAGCAGTGAATTCTGGGGGACAGGGATTCAAGAGACCCAGTACTTC.